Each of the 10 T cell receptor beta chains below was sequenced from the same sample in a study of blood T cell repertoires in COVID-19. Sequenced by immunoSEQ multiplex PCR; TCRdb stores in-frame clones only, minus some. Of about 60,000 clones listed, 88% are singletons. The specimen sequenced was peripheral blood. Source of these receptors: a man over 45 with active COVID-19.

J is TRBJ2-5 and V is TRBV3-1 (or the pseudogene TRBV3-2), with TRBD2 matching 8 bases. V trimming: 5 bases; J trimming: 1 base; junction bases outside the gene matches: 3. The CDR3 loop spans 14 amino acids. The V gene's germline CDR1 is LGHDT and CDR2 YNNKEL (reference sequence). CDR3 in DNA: TGTGCCAGCAGCGAAAGCGGGGGCCAAGAGACCCAGTACTTC. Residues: CASSESGGQETQYF.

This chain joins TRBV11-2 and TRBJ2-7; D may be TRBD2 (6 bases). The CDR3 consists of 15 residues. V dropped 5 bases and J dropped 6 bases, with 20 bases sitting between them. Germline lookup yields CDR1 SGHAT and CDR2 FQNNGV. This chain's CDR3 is CASSPHGGGKGEQYF. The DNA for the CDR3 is TGTGCCAGCAGCCCCCATGGTGGAGGGAAGGGCGAGCAGTACTTC.

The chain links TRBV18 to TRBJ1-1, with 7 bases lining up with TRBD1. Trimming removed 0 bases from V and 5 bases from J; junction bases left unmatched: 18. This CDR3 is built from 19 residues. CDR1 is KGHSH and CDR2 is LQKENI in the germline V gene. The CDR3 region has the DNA TGTGCCAGCTCACCACCGAGTTCTGGGACAGCCCTAAGGGGAACTGAAGCTTTCTTT. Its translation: CASSPPSSGTALRGTEAFF.

The DNA of the CDR3 is TGTGCCAGCAGCTTGGGGGGCGGACAGGTCAATTCACCCCTCCACTTT. Protein: CASSLGGGQVNSPLHF. This rearrangement joins TRBV5-4 to TRBJ1-6, with TRBD1 matching over 7 bases. Germline-derived CDR1 and CDR2 are SGHNT and YYREEE (reference sequence). The CDR3 has 16 residues. The J segment lost 7 bases and the V segment lost 0 bases, leaving 7 bases of the junction unmatched.

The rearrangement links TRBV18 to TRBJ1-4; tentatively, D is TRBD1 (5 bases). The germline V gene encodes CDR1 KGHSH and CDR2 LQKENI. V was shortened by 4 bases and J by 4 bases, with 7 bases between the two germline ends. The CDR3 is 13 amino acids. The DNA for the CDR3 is TGTGCCAGCTCACAGGGGCTTAATGAAAAACTGTTTTTT. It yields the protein CASSQGLNEKLFF.

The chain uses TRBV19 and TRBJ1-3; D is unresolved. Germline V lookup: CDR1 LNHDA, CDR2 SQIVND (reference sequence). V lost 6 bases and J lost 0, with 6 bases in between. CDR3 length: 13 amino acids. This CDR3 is CASRSLSGNTIYF. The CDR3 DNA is TGTGCCAGTAGGTCACTCTCTGGAAACACCATATATTTT.

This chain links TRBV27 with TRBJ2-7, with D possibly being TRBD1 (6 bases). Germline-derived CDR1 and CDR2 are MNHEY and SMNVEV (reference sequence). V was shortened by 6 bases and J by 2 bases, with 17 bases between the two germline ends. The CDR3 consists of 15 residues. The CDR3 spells CASRKDPDRPYEQYF. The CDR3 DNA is TGTGCCAGCAGAAAAGACCCCGACAGGCCCTACGAGCAGTACTTC.

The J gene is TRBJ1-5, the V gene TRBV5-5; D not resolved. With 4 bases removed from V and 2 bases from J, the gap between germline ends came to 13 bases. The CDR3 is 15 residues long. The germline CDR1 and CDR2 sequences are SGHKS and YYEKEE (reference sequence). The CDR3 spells CASSANPYGNQPQHF. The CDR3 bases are TGTGCCAGCAGCGCCAACCCCTACGGCAATCAGCCCCAGCATTTT.

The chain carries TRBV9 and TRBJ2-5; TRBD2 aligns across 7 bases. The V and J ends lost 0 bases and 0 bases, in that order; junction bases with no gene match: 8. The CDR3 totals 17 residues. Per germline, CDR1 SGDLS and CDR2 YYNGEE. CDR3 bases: TGTGCCAGCAGCGTAGCCTGGCGGGGGATGTACCAAGAGACCCAGTACTTC. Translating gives CASSVAWRGMYQETQYF.

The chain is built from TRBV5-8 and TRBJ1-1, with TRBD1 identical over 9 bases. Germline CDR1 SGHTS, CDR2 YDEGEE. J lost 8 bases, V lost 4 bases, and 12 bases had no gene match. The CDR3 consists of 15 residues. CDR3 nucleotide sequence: TGTGCCAGCAGCCTGGGACAGGGAGGATTCACCGAAGCTTTCTTT. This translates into CASSLGQGGFTEAFF.